The source of this TCR beta chain is a study of T cell repertoires in cytomegalovirus infection. The overall study: Public TCR beta signatures indicated both CMV infection and matching HLA type. The study's findings and limits: The cumulative frequency of public TCR beta families distinguished individuals who carried CMV together with the relevant HLA. The study found HLA-C-restricted CMV-specific TCR beta clonotypes dominating the ex vivo response.

Each CDR3 protein gets one entry after TCRdb re-called the reads with MiXCR. The data hold fewer than 550,000 distinct CDR3 sequences, with about 11% observed a single time. This clonotype was counted many times. Its matching antigen is unknown. This sequence originates from a human donor in good health (CMV status not recorded). Some clones in this sample may be carry-over from other donors' samples. Sequencing input: PBMCs.

CDR3 sequence: CASATFSGANVLTF. CDR3 DNA: TGTGCCAGTGCAACATTTTCTGGGGCCAACGTCCTGACTTTC. The chain combines TRBV6-1 with TRBJ2-6; D gene uncertain. From germline, CDR1 is MNHNS and CDR2 SASEGT. V lost 9 bases and J 1 base, leaving 10 bases between the germline ends. The CDR3 length is 14 residues.